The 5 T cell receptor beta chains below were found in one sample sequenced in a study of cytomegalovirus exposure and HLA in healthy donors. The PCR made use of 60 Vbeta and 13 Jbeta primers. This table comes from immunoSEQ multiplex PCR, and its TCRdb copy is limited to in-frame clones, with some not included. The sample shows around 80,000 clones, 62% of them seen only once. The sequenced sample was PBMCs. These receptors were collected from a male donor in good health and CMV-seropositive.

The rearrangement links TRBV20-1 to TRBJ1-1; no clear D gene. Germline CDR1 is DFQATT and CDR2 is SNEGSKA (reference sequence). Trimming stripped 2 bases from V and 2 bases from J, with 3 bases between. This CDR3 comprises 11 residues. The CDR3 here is CSARHNTEAFF. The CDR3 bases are TGCAGTGCTAGACATAACACTGAAGCTTTCTTT.

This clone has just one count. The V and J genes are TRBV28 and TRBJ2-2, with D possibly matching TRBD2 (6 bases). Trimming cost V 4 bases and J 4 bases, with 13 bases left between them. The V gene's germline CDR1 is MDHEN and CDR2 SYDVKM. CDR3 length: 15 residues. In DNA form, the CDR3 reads TGTGCCAGCAGTTCCGGGACTCTACGCACCGGGGAGCTGTTTTTT. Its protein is CASSSGTLRTGELFF.

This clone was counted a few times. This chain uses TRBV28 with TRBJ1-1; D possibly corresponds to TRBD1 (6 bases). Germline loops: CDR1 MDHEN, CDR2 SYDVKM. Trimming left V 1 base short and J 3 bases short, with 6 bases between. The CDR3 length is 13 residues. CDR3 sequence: CASSLYRDTEAFF. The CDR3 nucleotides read TGTGCCAGCAGTTTATACAGGGACACTGAAGCTTTCTTT. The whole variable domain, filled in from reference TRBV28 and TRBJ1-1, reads DVKVTQSSRYLVKRTGEKVFLECVQDMDHENMFWYRQDPGLGLRLIYFSYDVKMKEKGDIPEGYSVSREKKERFSLILESASTNQTSMYLCASSLYRDTEAFFGQGTRLTVV.

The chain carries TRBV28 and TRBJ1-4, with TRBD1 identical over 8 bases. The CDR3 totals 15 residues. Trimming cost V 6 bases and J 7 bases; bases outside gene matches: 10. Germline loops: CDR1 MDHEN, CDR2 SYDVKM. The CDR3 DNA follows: TGTGCCAGCAGGCCGACGACAGGGGTGGCTGAAAAACTGTTTTTT. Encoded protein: CASRPTTGVAEKLFF.

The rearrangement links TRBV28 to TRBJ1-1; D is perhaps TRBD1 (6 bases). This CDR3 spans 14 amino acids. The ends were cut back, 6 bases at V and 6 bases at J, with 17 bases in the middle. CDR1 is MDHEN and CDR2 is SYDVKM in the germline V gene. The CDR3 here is CASRPPGALPEAFF. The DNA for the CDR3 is TGTGCCAGCAGACCTCCAGGGGCCCTGCCTGAAGCTTTCTTT.